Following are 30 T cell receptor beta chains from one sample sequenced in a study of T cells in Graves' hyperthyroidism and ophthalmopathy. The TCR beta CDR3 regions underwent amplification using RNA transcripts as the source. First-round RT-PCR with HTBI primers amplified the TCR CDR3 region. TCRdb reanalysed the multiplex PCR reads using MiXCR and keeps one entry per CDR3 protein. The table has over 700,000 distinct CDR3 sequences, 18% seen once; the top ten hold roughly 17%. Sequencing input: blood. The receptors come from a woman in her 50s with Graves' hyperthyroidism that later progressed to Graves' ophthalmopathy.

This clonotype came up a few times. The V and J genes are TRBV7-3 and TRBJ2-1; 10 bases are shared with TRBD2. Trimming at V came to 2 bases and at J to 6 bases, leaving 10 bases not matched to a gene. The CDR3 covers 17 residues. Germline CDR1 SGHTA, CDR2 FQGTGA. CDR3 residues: CASSLGSERGGSNEQFF. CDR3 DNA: TGTGCCAGCAGCTTAGGCTCTGAGCGGGGGGGCTCCAATGAGCAGTTCTTC.

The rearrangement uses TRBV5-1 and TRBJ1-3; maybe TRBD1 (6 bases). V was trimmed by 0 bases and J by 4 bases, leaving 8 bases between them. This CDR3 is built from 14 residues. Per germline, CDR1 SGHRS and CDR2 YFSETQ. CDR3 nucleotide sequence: TGCGCCAGCAGCTTGGTACAGGGCGGAAACACCATATATTTT. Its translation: CASSLVQGGNTIYF.

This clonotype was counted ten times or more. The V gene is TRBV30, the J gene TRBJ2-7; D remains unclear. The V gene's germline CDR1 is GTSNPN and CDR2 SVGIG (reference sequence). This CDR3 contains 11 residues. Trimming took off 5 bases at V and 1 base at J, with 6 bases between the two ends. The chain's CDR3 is CAWLTSYEQYF. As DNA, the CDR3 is TGTGCCTGGTTAACTTCCTACGAGCAGTACTTC.

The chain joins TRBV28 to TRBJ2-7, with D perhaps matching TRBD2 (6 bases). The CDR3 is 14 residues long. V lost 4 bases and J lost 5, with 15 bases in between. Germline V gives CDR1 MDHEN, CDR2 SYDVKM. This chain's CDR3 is CASSYSGGVDEQYF. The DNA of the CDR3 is TGTGCCAGCAGTTACTCAGGCGGGGTTGACGAGCAGTACTTC.

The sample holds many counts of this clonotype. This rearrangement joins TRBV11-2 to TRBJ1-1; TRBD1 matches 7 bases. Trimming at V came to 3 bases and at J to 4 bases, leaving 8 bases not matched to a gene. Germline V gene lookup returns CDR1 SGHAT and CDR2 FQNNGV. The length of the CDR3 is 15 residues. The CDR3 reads CASSFRGGLGTEAFF. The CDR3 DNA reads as TGTGCCAGCAGCTTCAGAGGGGGCCTCGGCACTGAAGCTTTCTTT.

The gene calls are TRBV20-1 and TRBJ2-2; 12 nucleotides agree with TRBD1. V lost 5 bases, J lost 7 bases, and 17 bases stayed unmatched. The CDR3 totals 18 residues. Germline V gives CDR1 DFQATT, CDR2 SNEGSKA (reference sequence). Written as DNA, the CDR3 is TGCAGTGCTGCCACACCCGGGACAGGGGGCGCAGGGGTCGGGGAGCTGTTTTTT. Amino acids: CSAATPGTGGAGVGELFF.

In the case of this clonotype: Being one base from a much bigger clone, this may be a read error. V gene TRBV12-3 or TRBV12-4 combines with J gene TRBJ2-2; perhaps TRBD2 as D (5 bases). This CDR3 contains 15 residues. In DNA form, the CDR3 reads TGTGCCAGCAGTTTCTCAGCCTCGGGCACCGGGGAGCCGTTTTTT. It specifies CASSFSASGTGEPFF.

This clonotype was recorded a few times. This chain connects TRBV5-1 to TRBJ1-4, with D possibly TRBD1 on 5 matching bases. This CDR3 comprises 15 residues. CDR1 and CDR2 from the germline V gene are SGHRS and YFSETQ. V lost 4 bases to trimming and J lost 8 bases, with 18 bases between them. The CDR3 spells CASSGLGGVSEKLFF. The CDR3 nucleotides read TGCGCCAGCAGCGGCCTGGGGGGGGTCAGCGAAAAACTGTTTTTT.

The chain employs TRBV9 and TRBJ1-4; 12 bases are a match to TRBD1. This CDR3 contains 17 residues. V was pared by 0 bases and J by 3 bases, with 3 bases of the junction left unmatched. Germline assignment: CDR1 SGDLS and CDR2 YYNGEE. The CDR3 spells CASSVGDRGPSNEKLFF. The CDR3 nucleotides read TGTGCCAGCAGCGTAGGGGACAGGGGGCCTTCTAATGAAAAACTGTTTTTT.

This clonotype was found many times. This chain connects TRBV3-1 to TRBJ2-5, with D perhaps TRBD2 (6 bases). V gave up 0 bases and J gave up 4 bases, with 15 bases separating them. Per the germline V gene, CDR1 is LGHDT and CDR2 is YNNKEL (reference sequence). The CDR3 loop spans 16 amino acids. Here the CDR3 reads CASSQEVGGGRETQYF. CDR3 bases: TGTGCCAGCAGCCAAGAGGTGGGTGGGGGGAGAGAGACCCAGTACTTC.

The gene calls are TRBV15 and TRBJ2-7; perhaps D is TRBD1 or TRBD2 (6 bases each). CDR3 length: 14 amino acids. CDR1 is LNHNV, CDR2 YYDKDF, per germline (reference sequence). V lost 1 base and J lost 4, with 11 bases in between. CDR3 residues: CATSRGGTSYEQYF. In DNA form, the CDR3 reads TGTGCCACCAGCAGAGGCGGGACATCGTACGAGCAGTACTTC.

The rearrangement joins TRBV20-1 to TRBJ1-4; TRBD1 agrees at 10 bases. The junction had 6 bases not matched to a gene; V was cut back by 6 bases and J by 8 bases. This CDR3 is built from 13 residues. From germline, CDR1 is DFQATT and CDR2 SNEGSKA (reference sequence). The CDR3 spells CSAWTGGEEKLFF. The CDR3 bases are TGCAGTGCCTGGACAGGGGGGGAAGAAAAACTGTTTTTT.

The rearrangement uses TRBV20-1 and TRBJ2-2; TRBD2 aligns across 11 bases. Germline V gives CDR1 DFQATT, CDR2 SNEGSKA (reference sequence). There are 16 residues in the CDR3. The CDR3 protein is CRRMVAGGRGTGELFF. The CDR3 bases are TGCAGACGAATGGTAGCGGGGGGGCGAGGAACCGGGGAGCTGTTTTTT.

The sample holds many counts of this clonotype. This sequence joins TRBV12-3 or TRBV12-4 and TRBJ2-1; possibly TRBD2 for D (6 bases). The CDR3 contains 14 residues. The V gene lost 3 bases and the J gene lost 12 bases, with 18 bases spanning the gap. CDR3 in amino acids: CASSFERGTGRQFF. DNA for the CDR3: TGTGCCAGCAGTTTTGAGAGGGGCACCGGGAGGCAGTTCTTC.

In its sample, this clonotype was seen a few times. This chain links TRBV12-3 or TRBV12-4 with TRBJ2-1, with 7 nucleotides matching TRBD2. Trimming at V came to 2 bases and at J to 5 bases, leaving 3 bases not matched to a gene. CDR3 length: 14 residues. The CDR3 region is CASSLSGDHNEQFF. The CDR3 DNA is TGTGCCAGCAGTTTAAGCGGGGACCACAATGAGCAGTTCTTC.

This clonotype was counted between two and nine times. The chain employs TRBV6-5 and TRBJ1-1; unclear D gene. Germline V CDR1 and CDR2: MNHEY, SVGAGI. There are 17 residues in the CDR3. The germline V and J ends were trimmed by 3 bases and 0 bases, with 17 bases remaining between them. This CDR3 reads CASSYGSQALLNTEAFF. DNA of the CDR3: TGTGCCAGCAGTTATGGGAGTCAGGCCCTATTGAACACTGAAGCTTTCTTT.

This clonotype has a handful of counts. CDR3 in DNA: TGTGCCAGCAGTTACTCGACAGGGGGCAGCGGGGAGCTGTTTTTT. Protein: CASSYSTGGSGELFF. This sequence joins TRBV6-6 and TRBJ2-2; 10 positions match TRBD1. Germline lookup yields CDR1 MNHNY and CDR2 SVGAGI (reference sequence). This CDR3 has 15 residues. V was clipped by 0 bases and J by 7 bases; unmatched bases: 2.

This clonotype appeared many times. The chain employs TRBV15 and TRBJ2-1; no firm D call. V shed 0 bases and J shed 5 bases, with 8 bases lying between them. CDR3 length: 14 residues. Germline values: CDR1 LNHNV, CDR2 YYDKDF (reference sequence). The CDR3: CATSRDRYDNEQFF. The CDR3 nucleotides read TGTGCCACCAGCAGAGATAGATATGACAATGAGCAGTTCTTC.

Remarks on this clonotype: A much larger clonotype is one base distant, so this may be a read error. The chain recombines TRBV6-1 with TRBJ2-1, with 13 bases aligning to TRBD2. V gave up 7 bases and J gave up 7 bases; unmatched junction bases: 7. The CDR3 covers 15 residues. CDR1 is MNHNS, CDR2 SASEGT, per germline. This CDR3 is CASNQLGLAGNEQFF. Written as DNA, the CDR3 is TGTGCCAGCAATCAATTGGGACTAGCGGGAAATGAGCAGTTCTTC.

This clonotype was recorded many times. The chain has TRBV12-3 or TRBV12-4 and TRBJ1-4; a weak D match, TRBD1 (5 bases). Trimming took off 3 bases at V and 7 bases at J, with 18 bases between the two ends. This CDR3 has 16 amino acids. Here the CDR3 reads CASSFRGIQAGEKLFF. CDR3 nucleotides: TGTGCCAGCAGTTTTCGCGGGATACAGGCCGGTGAAAAACTGTTTTTT.

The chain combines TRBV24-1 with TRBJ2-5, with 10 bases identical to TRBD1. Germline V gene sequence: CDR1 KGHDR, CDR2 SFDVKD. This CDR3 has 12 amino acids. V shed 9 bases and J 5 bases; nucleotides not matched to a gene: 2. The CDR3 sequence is CATGDRGETQYF. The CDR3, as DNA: TGTGCCACCGGGGACAGGGGTGAGACCCAGTACTTC.

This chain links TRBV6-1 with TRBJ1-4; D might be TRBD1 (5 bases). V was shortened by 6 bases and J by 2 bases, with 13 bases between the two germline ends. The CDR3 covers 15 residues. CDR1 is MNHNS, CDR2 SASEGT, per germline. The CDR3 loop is CASSDRRGTNEKLFF. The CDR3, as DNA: TGTGCCAGCAGCGACCGAAGGGGTACTAATGAAAAACTGTTTTTT.

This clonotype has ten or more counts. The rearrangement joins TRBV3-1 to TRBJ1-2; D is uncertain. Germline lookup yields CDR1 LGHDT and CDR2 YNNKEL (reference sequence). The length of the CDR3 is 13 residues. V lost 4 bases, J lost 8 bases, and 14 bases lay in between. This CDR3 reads CASSRKGDGGYTF. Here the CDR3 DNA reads TGTGCCAGCAGCCGAAAGGGAGACGGGGGCTACACCTTC.

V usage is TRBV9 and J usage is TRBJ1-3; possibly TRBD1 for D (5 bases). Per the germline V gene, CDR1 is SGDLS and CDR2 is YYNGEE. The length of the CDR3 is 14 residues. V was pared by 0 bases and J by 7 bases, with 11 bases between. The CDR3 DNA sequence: TGTGCCAGCAGCGTAGTCGGGGGTTCCAACACCATATATTTT. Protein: CASSVVGGSNTIYF.

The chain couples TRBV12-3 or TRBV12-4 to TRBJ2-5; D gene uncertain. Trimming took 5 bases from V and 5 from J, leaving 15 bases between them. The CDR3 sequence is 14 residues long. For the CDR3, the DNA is TGTGCCAGCAGTGACCCGCTCGCGTGGGAGACCCAGTACTTC. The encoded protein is CASSDPLAWETQYF.

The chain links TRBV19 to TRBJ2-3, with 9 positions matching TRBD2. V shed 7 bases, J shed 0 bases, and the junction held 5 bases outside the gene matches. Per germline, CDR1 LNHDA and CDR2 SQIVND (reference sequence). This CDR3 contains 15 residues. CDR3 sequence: CASTPSGTSTDTQYF. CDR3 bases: TGTGCCAGTACCCCTAGCGGGACTAGCACAGATACGCAGTATTTT.

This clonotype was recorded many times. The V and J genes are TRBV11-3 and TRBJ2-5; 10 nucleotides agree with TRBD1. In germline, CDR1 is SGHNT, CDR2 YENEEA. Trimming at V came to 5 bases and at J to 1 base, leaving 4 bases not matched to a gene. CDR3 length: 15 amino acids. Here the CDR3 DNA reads TGTGCCAGCAGCCAAGGGACAGGGGTCCAAGAGACCCAGTACTTC. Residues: CASSQGTGVQETQYF.

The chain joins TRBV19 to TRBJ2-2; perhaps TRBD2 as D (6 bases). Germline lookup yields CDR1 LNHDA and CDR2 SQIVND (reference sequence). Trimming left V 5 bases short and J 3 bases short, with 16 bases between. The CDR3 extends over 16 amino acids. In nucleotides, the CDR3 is TGTGCCAGTAGTGCCCGTTGGGAGGTCGACACCGGGGAGCTGTTTTTT. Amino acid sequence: CASSARWEVDTGELFF.

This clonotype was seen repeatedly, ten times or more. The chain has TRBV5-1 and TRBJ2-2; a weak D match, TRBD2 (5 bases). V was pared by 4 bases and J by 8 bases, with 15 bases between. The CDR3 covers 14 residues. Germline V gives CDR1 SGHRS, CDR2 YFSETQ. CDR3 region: CASSELAQGGELFF. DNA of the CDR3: TGCGCCAGCAGCGAGCTAGCCCAAGGAGGGGAGCTGTTTTTT.

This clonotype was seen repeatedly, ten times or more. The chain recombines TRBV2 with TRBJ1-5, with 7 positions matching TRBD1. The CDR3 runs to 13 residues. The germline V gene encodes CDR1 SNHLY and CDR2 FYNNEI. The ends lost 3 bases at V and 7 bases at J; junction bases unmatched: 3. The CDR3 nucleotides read TGTGCCAGCAGTGAGACAGGGAGGCAGCCCCAGCATTTT. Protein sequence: CASSETGRQPQHF.